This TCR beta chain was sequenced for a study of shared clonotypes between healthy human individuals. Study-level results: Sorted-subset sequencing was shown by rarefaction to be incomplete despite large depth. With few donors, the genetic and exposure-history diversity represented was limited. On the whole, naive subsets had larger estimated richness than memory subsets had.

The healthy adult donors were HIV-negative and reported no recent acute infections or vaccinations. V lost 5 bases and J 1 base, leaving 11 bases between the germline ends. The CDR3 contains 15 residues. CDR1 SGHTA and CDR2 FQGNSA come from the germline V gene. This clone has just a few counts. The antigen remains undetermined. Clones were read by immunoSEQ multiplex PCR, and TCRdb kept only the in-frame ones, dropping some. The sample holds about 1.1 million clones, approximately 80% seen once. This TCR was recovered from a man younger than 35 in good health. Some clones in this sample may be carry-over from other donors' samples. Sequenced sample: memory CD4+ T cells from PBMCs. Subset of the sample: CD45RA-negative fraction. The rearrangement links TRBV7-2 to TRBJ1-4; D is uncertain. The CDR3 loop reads CASSQAGVTNEKLFF. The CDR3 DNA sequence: TGTGCCAGCAGCCAGGCGGGTGTAACTAATGAAAAACTGTTTTTT.